The sequence of this T cell receptor (beta chain) was determined in a study of blood T cell repertoires in COVID-19. The overall study: COVID-19 samples from acute and convalescent phases originated in the United States, Italy and Spain.

Data came from immunoSEQ multiplex PCR; TCRdb stores just in-frame clones and leaves some out. Of 110,000 to 150,000 clones listed, roughly 85% are singletons. The CDR3 extends over 16 amino acids. Trimming pared 2 bases from V and 4 bases from J, leaving 15 bases between. The germline V gene has CDR1 LNHDA and CDR2 SQIVND (reference sequence). This clone is judged medium-sized (0.01 to 0.1%). Material: peripheral blood. The receptor comes from a man between 50 and 59 years old with acute or convalescent COVID-19. V gene TRBV19 combines with J gene TRBJ1-3; D call uncertain. The CDR3 coding sequence is TGTGCCAGTAGTATATCGGCCCCCCTGAGGGGAAACACCATATATTTT. As protein: CASSISAPLRGNTIYF.